These T cell receptor beta chains were read from a single sample in a study of blood T cell repertoires in COVID-19. Using immunoSEQ multiplex PCR, the repertoire was profiled, and TCRdb retains in-frame clones only, with some absent. Seen here are fewer than 400,000 clones, about 90% observed once, and the top ten hold 1.7%. The sample was PBMCs or T cells enriched from blood (not recorded which). The receptors stem from a woman aged 25 to 45 who had recovered from COVID-19. The CDR3 runs from the conserved cysteine through the conserved F or W. D genes are given only for firm matches. Not all rows give a size; the values are once, few, many and, for expanded clones, a class.

J,D,V,size,DNA,CDR3
TRBJ2-5,.,TRBV5-6,.,TGTGCCAGCAGCCACACACTAGCACAAGAGACCCAGTACTTC,CASSHTLAQETQYF
TRBJ1-2,TRBD1,TRBV11-2,.,TGTGCCAGCAGCTTTAGGCAACAGGGGTTCTATGGCTACACCTTC,CASSFRQQGFYGYTF
TRBJ2-7,TRBD2,TRBV27,.,TGTGCCAGCAGTTCTTGGACTAGCGGGAGTTACGAGCAGTACTTC,CASSSWTSGSYEQYF
TRBJ1-1,TRBD1,TRBV7-2,once,TGTGCCAGCAGCTCCTCAGTGGGACAGGGGAACACTGAAGCTTTCTTT,CASSSSVGQGNTEAFF
TRBJ1-6,.,TRBV7-6,.,TGTGCCAGCAGCTTAGGACAAAATTCACCCCTCCACTTT,CASSLGQNSPLHF
TRBJ2-7,.,TRBV4-3,.,TGCGCCAGCAGCCAAGTAGACTCCAGCTACGAGCAGTACTTC,CASSQVDSSYEQYF
TRBJ2-7,TRBD1,TRBV7-8,.,TGTGCCAGCAGCTCCGGGACAGGGGTCGGAGAGCAGTACTTC,CASSSGTGVGEQYF
TRBJ1-2,.,TRBV7-9,.,TGTGCCAGCAGCCCCCTTGGGGGGGCGCATGGCTACACCTTC,CASSPLGGAHGYTF
TRBJ2-3,.,TRBV5-6,.,TGTGCCAGCAGCCGGACAACCTTCTTCACAGATACGCAGTATTTT,CASSRTTFFTDTQYF
TRBJ2-4,TRBD2,TRBV6-5,.,TGTGCCAGCAGTTACAGCCCGGGACTAGGGAACATTCAGTACTTC,CASSYSPGLGNIQYF
TRBJ1-4,.,TRBV6-7,.,TGTGCCAGCAGTTGGGGACAAAACCCCGGCGAAAAACTGTTTTTT,CASSWGQNPGEKLFF
TRBJ1-4,.,TRBV6-5,once,TGTGCCAGCAGTTATCGACATAATAATGAAAAACTGTTTTTT,CASSYRHNNEKLFF
TRBJ2-7,.,TRBV14,.,TGTGCCAGCAGCCTCACCCGGGAGCAGGGGGGATTCTACGAGCAGTACTTC,CASSLTREQGGFYEQYF
TRBJ2-2,.,TRBV18,.,TGTGCCAGCCAACTTGTGGCGGACACCGGGGAGCTGTTTTTT,CASQLVADTGELFF
TRBJ2-7,TRBD1,TRBV6-5,.,TGTGCCAGCAATCAGGGGGCAGCCTACGAGCAGTACTTC,CASNQGAAYEQYF
TRBJ2-1,.,TRBV21-1,.,TGTGCCAGCAGCAAATTTCGACAGGCCCCCAGCTCCTACAATGAGCAGTTCTTC,CASSKFRQAPSSYNEQFF
TRBJ1-4,TRBD1,TRBV5-4,.,TGTGCCAGCAGCTTGACCGGACAGGGTGAGGAAAAACTGTTTTTT,CASSLTGQGEEKLFF
TRBJ2-7,.,TRBV28,.,TGTGCCAGCAGTTTATTGCGGGCCTACGAGCAGTACTTC,CASSLLRAYEQYF
TRBJ1-2,.,TRBV5-1,.,TGCGCCAGCAGCATGGACAGCTATGGCTACACCTTC,CASSMDSYGYTF